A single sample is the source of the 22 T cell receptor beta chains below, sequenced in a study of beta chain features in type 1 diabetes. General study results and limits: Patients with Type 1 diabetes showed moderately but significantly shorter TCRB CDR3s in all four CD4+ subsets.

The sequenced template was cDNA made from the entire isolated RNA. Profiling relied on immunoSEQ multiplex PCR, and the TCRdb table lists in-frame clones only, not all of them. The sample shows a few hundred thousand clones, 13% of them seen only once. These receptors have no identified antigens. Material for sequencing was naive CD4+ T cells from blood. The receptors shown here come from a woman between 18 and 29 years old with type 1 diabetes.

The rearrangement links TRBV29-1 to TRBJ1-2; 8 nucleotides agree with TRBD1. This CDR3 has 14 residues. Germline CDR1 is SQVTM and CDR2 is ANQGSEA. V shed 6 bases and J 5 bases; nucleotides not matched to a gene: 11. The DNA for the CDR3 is TGCAGCGTATCCGGACAGGGCAACAATTATGGCTACACCTTC. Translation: CSVSGQGNNYGYTF. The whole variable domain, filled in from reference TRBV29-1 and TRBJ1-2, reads SAVISQKPSRDICQRGTSLTIQCQVDSQVTMMFWYRQQPGQSLTLIATANQGSEATYESGFVIDKFPISRPNLTFSTLTVSNMSPEDSSIYLCSVSGQGNNYGYTFGSGTRLTVV.

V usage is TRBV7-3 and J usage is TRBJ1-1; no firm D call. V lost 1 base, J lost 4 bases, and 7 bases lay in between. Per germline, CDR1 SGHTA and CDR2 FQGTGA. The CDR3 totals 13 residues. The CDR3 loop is CASSLRAGTEAFF. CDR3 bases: TGTGCCAGCAGCTTAAGGGCGGGCACTGAAGCTTTCTTT.

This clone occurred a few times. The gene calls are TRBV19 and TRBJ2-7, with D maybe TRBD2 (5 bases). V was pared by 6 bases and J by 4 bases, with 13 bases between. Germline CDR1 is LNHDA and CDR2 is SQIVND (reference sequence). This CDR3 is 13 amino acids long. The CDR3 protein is CASSPGGIYEQYV. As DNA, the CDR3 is TGTGCCAGTAGCCCAGGAGGCATTTACGAGCAGTACGTC.

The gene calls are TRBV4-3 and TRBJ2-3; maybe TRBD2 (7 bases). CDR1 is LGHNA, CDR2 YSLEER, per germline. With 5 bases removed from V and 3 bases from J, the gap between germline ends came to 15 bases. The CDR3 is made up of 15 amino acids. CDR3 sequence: CASSWSRGGTDTQYF. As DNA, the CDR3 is TGCGCCAGCAGCTGGAGTAGGGGGGGAACAGATACGCAGTATTTT.

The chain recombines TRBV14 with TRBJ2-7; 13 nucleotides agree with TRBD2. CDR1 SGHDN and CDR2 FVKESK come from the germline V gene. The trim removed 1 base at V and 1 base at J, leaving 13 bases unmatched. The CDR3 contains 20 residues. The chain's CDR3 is CASSQVHGTSGTWGSYEQYV. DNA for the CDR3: TGTGCCAGCAGCCAAGTACACGGGACTAGCGGGACTTGGGGATCCTACGAGCAGTACGTC.

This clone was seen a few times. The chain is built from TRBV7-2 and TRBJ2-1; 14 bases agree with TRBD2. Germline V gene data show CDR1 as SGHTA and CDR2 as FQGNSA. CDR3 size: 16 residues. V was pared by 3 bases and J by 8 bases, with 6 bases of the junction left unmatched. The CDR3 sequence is CASSFSGTSGSYEQFF. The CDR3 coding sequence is TGTGCCAGCAGCTTTTCCGGGACTAGCGGGAGCTATGAGCAGTTCTTC.

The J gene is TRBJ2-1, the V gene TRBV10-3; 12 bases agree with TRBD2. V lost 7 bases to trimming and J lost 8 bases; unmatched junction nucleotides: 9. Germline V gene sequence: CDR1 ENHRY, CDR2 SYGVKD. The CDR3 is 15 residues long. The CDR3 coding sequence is TGTGCCATCACTAGCGGGAGGGGATCTGGTTATGAGCAGTTCTTC. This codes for CAITSGRGSGYEQFF.

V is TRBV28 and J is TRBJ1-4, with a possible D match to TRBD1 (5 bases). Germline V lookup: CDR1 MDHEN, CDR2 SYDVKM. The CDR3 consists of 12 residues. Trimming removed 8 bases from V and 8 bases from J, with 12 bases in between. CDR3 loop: CASLRGVEKLFF. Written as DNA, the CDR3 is TGTGCCAGCCTCCGGGGGGTAGAAAAACTGTTTTTT.

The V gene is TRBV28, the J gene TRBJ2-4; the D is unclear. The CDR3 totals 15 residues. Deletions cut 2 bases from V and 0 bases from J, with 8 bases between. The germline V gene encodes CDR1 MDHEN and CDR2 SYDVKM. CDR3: CASSLVAKAKNIQYF. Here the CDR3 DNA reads TGTGCCAGCAGTTTAGTTGCGAAAGCCAAAAACATTCAGTACTTC.

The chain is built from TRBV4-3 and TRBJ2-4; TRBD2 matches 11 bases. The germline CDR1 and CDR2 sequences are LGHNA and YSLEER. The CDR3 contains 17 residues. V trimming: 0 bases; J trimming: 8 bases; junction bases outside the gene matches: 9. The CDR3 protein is CASSQDIAGTSGDIQYF. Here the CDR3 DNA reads TGCGCCAGCAGCCAAGATATCGCGGGGACTAGCGGAGACATTCAGTACTTC.

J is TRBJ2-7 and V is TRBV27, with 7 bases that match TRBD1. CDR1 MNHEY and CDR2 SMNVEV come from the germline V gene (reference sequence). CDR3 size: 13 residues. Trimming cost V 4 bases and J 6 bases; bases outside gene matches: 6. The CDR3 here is CASSSKTGSEQYF. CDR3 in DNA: TGTGCCAGCAGTTCAAAGACAGGGAGCGAGCAGTACTTC.

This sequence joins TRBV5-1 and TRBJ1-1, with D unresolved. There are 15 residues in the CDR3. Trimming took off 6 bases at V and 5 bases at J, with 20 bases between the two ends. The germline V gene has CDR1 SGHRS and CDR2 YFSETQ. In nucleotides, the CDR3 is TGCGCCAGCACCTCACAGCAGCGGGGAGGTACTGAAGCTTTCTTT. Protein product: CASTSQQRGGTEAFF.

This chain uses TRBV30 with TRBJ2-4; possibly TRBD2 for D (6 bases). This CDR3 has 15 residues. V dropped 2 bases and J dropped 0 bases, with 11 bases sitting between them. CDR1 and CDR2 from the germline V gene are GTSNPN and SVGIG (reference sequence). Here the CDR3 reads CAWSNEGLAKNIQYF. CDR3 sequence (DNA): TGTGCCTGGAGTAACGAGGGACTAGCCAAAAACATTCAGTACTTC. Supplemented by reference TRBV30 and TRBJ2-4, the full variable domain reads SQTIHQWPATLVQPVGSPLSLECTVEGTSNPNLYWYRQAAGRGLQLLFYSVGIGQISSEVPQNLSASRPQDRQFILSSKKLLLSDSGFYLCAWSNEGLAKNIQYFGAGTRLSVL.

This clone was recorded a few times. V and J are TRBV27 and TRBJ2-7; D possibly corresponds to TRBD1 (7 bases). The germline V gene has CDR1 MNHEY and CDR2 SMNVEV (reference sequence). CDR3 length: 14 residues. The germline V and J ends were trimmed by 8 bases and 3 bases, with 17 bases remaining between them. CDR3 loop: CASGRGQQFYEQYF. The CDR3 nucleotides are TGTGCCAGCGGGCGGGGACAGCAATTCTACGAGCAGTACTTC.

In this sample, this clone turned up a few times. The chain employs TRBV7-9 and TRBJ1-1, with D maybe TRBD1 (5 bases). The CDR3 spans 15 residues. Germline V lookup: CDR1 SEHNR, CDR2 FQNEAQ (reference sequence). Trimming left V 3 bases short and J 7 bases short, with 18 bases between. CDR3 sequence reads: CASSFAPGGTGEAFF. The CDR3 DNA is TGTGCCAGCAGCTTCGCTCCCGGGGGGACGGGTGAAGCTTTCTTT.

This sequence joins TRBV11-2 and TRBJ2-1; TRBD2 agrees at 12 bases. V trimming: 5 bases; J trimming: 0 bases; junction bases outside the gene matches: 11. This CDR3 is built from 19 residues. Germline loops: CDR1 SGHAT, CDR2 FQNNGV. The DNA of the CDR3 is TGTGCCAGCAGCCCAAGATCGAAGACTAGCGGGAGCTCCTACAATGAGCAGTTCTTC. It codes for CASSPRSKTSGSSYNEQFF.

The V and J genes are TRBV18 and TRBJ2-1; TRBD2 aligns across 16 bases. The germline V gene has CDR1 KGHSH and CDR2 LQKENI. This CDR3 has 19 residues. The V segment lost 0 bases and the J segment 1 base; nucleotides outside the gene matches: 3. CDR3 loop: CASSPPGLAGGPSYNEQFF. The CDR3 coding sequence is TGTGCCAGCTCACCACCGGGACTAGCGGGAGGGCCGTCCTACAATGAGCAGTTCTTC.

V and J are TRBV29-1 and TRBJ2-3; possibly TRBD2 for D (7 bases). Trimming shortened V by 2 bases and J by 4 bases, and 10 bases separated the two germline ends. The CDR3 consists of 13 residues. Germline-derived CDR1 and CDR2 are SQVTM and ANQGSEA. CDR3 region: CSVERGASDTQYF. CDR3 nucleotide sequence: TGCAGCGTTGAACGGGGGGCATCAGATACGCAGTATTTT.

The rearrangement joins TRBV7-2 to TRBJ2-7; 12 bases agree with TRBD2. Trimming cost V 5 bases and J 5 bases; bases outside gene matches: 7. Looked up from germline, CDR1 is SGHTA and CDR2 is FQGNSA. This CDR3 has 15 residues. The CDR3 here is CASSLELAGGDEQYF. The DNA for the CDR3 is TGTGCCAGCAGCCTCGAGCTAGCGGGAGGGGACGAGCAGTACTTC. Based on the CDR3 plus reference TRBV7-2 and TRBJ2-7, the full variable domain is GAGVSQSPSNKVTEKGKDVELRCDPISGHTALYWYRQSLGQGLEFLIYFQGNSAPDKSGLPSDRFSAERTGGSVSTLTIQRTQQEDSAVYLCASSLELAGGDEQYFGPGTRLTVT.

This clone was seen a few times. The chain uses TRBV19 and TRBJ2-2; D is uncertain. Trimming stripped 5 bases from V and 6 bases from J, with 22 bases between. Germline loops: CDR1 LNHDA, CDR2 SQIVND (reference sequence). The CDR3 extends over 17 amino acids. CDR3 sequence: CASSPPTTVRKSGELFF. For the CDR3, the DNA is TGTGCCAGTAGTCCTCCTACCACGGTGAGGAAGTCCGGGGAGCTGTTTTTT.

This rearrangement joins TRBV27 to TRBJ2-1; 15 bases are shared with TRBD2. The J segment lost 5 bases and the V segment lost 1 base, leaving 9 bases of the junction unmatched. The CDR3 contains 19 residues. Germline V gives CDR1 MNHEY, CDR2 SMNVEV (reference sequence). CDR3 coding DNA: TGTGCCAGCAGTTTATGGGGGACTAGCGGGAGGAGGGGAGACAATGAGCAGTTCTTC. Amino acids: CASSLWGTSGRRGDNEQFF.

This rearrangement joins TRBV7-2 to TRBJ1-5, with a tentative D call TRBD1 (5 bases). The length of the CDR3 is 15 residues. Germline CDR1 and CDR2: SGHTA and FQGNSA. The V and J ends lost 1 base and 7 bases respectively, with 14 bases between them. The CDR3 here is CASSLVGTIGQPQHF. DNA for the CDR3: TGTGCCAGCAGCTTAGTCGGGACTATTGGGCAGCCCCAGCATTTT.